Shown below are 28 T cell receptor beta chains from a single sample sequenced in a study of T cell responses to AZD1222 COVID-19 vaccine. Sequenced by immunoSEQ multiplex PCR; TCRdb stores in-frame clones only, minus some. Among 150,000 to 200,000 clones listed, approximately 91% were seen once. The material was peripheral blood, obtained on day 0 of AZD1222 vaccination. These receptors were collected from an adult in good health.

In this sample, this clone turned up once. This chain joins TRBV4-3 and TRBJ1-1; unclear D gene. V lost 3 bases and J lost 1, with 6 bases in between. There are 13 residues in the CDR3. From germline, CDR1 is LGHNA and CDR2 YSLEER. Here the CDR3 reads CASSHHTNTEAFF. CDR3 bases: TGCGCCAGCAGCCATCATACGAACACTGAAGCTTTCTTT.

The chain combines TRBV7-8 with TRBJ2-7; 7 nucleotides agree with TRBD1. From germline, CDR1 is SGHVS and CDR2 FQNEAQ. This CDR3 comprises 17 residues. V dropped 3 bases and J dropped 5; count of bases not matched to a gene: 16. In DNA form, the CDR3 reads TGTGCCAGCAGCTTGGGGTTCCCGGGACAGCCTTCGGACGAGCAGTACTTC. Amino acids: CASSLGFPGQPSDEQYF.

The V call is TRBV5-1, the J call TRBJ2-1; the D is unclear. The V end lost 0 bases, the J end lost 6 bases, and 13 bases lay between the germline ends. The CDR3 is 15 residues long. Germline V lookup: CDR1 SGHRS, CDR2 YFSETQ. The CDR3 region is CASSLVVSASNEQFF. CDR3 bases: TGCGCCAGCAGCTTGGTGGTCAGCGCCAGCAATGAGCAGTTCTTC.

The chain recombines TRBV16 with TRBJ1-1, with 12 bases aligning to TRBD1. The germline gives CDR1 KGHSY, CDR2 FQNENV. The CDR3 runs to 18 residues. The V and J ends lost 2 bases and 3 bases, in that order; junction bases with no gene match: 10. CDR3 DNA: TGTGCCAGCAGCCAAGAACCCGGGACAGGGGGCACTTACACTGAAGCTTTCTTT. This codes for CASSQEPGTGGTYTEAFF.

This clone was observed a single time. This chain connects TRBV19 to TRBJ1-4, with unresolved D. Germline CDR1 and CDR2: LNHDA and SQIVND (reference sequence). V was clipped by 2 bases and J by 5 bases, with 9 bases between them. The CDR3 spans 14 residues. In DNA form, the CDR3 reads TGTGCCAGTAGTATATCTTCCCTAAATGAAAAACTGTTTTTT. Translating gives CASSISSLNEKLFF.

The V gene is TRBV12-3 or TRBV12-4, the J gene TRBJ2-1, with D possibly matching TRBD1 (6 bases). The CDR3 covers 12 residues. Trimming took off 1 base at V and 9 bases at J, with 7 bases between the two ends. The CDR3 here is CASSLGQAEQFF. CDR3 DNA sequence: TGTGCCAGCAGTTTAGGACAGGCTGAGCAGTTCTTC.

V usage is TRBV19 and J usage is TRBJ1-4; 7 nucleotides agree with TRBD1. There are 13 residues in the CDR3. The germline V gene has CDR1 LNHDA and CDR2 SQIVND (reference sequence). Trimming took 7 bases from V and 7 from J; bases not matched to a gene: 6. Written as DNA, the CDR3 is TGTGCCAGTACAGGGGGATTTAGTGAAAAACTGTTTTTT. It yields the protein CASTGGFSEKLFF.

The chain has TRBV28 and TRBJ1-6; a possible D gene is TRBD1 (6 bases). The CDR3 totals 14 residues. V gave up 8 bases and J gave up 6 bases, with 14 bases separating them. In germline, CDR1 is MDHEN, CDR2 SYDVKM. The CDR3 bases are TGTGCCAGCCTCAACCTCAGGGGTAATTCACCCCTCCACTTT. Translation gives CASLNLRGNSPLHF.

V is TRBV5-8 and J is TRBJ1-3; TRBD1 agrees at 8 bases. Trimming at V came to 3 bases and at J to 0 bases, leaving 8 bases not matched to a gene. The CDR3 loop spans 17 amino acids. CDR1 is SGHTS, CDR2 YDEGEE, per germline. The CDR3 coding sequence is TGTGCCAGCAGCTGGGGGGACAGGATGAGCTCTGGAAACACCATATATTTT. Amino acid sequence: CASSWGDRMSSGNTIYF.

The chain is built from TRBV7-8 and TRBJ2-7; D might be TRBD1 (6 bases). Looked up from germline, CDR1 is SGHVS and CDR2 is FQNEAQ. CDR3 length: 13 amino acids. Trimming removed 1 base at V and 9 bases at J, with 13 bases between. The CDR3 DNA is TGTGCCAGCAGCTTAGTCTCAGGGGATGTGCAGTACTTC. Encoded protein: CASSLVSGDVQYF.

This chain connects TRBV29-1 to TRBJ1-1; possibly TRBD1 for D (5 bases). V was shortened by 6 bases and J by 4 bases, with 12 bases between the two germline ends. The germline V gene has CDR1 SQVTM and CDR2 ANQGSEA. The CDR3 has 12 amino acids. The CDR3 loop reads CSVIGGGTEAFF. CDR3 in DNA: TGCAGCGTAATTGGGGGAGGCACTGAAGCTTTCTTT.

With respect to this clone: The same CDR3 can be traced to other DNA sequences in this sample. V is TRBV7-9 and J is TRBJ1-5, with D possibly TRBD1 on 5 matching bases. Germline CDR1 reads SEHNR; CDR2 reads FQNEAQ (reference sequence). The CDR3 is 14 amino acids. V was shortened by 0 bases and J by 2 bases, with 5 bases between the two germline ends. The DNA of the CDR3 is TGTGCCAGCAGCTTAGCAGGGGGCAATCAGCCCCAGCATTTT. Protein: CASSLAGGNQPQHF. Full variable domain (outside the CDR3, taken from reference TRBV7-9 and TRBJ1-5): DTGVSQNPRHKITKRGQNVTFRCDPISEHNRLYWYRQTLGQGPEFLTYFQNEAQLEKSRLLSDRFSAERPKGSFSTLEIQRTEQGDSAMYLCASSLAGGNQPQHFGDGTRLSIL.

The rearrangement uses TRBV30 and TRBJ2-1, with TRBD1 as a possible D gene (6 bases). The V and J ends lost 7 bases and 8 bases respectively, with 12 bases between them. There are 11 residues in the CDR3. Germline assignment: CDR1 GTSNPN and CDR2 SVGIG (reference sequence). CDR3 nucleotide sequence: TGTGCCTCGGTATGGGGGCATGAGCAGTTCTTC. It specifies CASVWGHEQFF. Supplemented by reference TRBV30 and TRBJ2-1, the full variable domain reads SQTIHQWPATLVQPVGSPLSLECTVEGTSNPNLYWYRQAAGRGLQLLFYSVGIGQISSEVPQNLSASRPQDRQFILSSKKLLLSDSGFYLCASVWGHEQFFGPGTRLTVL.

V gene TRBV7-2 combines with J gene TRBJ2-7, with D perhaps TRBD1 or TRBD2 (5 bases each). The CDR3 runs to 14 residues. V lost 3 bases to trimming and J lost 3 bases, with 12 bases between them. Germline V lookup: CDR1 SGHTA, CDR2 FQGNSA. CDR3 loop: CASSFLGPGYEQYF. The CDR3 nucleotides read TGTGCCAGCAGCTTCCTGGGACCGGGCTACGAGCAGTACTTC.

This chain links TRBV19 with TRBJ1-2; D call uncertain. The CDR3 is 14 residues long. Germline values: CDR1 LNHDA, CDR2 SQIVND (reference sequence). V lost 4 bases and J lost 7, with 16 bases in between. The CDR3 coding sequence is TGTGCCAGTAGTACCGCCCAGTATAAAAGTGGCTACACCTTC. Translation gives CASSTAQYKSGYTF.

The chain couples TRBV28 to TRBJ1-5; D unclear. The V end was cut by 3 bases, the J end by 0 bases, with 6 bases between. This CDR3 has 14 residues. Germline lookup yields CDR1 MDHEN and CDR2 SYDVKM. This CDR3 is CASSFTRSNQPQHF. The DNA for the CDR3 is TGTGCCAGCAGTTTTACCCGTAGCAATCAGCCCCAGCATTTT.

This clone was found a few times. V gene TRBV5-6 combines with J gene TRBJ2-2; D not certain. This CDR3 comprises 13 residues. Trimming cost V 4 bases and J 8 bases, with 12 bases left between them. The V gene's germline CDR1 is SGHDT and CDR2 YYEEEE. CDR3 sequence reads: CASSPGMRGELFF. The DNA of the CDR3 is TGTGCCAGCAGCCCCGGCATGCGAGGGGAGCTGTTTTTT. Combining the CDR3 with reference TRBV5-6 and TRBJ2-2 gives the whole variable domain DAGVTQSPTHLIKTRGQQVTLRCSPKSGHDTVSWYQQALGQGPQFIFQYYEEEERQRGNFPDRFSGHQFPNYSSELNVNALLLGDSALYLCASSPGMRGELFFGEGSRLTVL.

This rearrangement joins TRBV19 to TRBJ1-5; perhaps TRBD1 as D (6 bases). Per germline, CDR1 LNHDA and CDR2 SQIVND (reference sequence). This CDR3 spans 14 amino acids. V lost 4 bases, J lost 7 bases, and 14 bases lay in between. The CDR3 sequence: CASSTRDKRQPQHF. CDR3 bases: TGTGCCAGTAGTACCCGGGACAAACGCCAGCCCCAGCATTTT.

The rearrangement joins TRBV7-2 to TRBJ1-6; perhaps TRBD1 as D (5 bases). V shed 5 bases and J shed 6 bases, with 11 bases lying between them. The CDR3 covers 14 residues. Germline values: CDR1 SGHTA, CDR2 FQGNSA. CDR3 residues: CASSRTRSNSPLHF. The CDR3 bases are TGTGCCAGCAGCCGGACACGGTCTAATTCACCCCTCCACTTT.

This clone appeared once. This chain uses TRBV4-1 with TRBJ1-1; no reliable D call. The CDR3 sequence is 11 residues long. V was cut by 3 bases and J by 7 bases, with 6 bases left in between. Germline V gene sequence: CDR1 MGHRA, CDR2 YSYEKL. The CDR3 sequence: CASSQRSEAFF. In DNA form, the CDR3 reads TGCGCCAGCAGCCAGAGGAGTGAAGCTTTCTTT.

CDR3 nucleotide sequence: TGTGCCAGCAGGCTAGCGGGAGGGCCAGGCACCGGGGAGCTGTTTTTT. It yields the protein CASRLAGGPGTGELFF. V is TRBV2 and J is TRBJ2-2, with 12 bases aligning to TRBD2. The CDR3 loop spans 16 amino acids. Germline CDR1 SNHLY, CDR2 FYNNEI. After removal of 6 bases from V and 4 bases from J, the junction contained 6 bases not matched to a gene.

V is TRBV7-2 and J is TRBJ1-3; D is possibly TRBD1 (5 bases). Germline assignment: CDR1 SGHTA and CDR2 FQGNSA. The CDR3 runs 15 residues. Trimming took off 5 bases at V and 0 bases at J, with 11 bases between the two ends. The CDR3 is CASSMRQLSGNTIYF. CDR3 DNA: TGTGCCAGCAGCATGCGACAGCTCTCTGGAAACACCATATATTTT.

This clone was seen a single time. The rearrangement links TRBV5-5 to TRBJ1-1; weak D call: TRBD1 (5 bases). The CDR3 extends over 15 amino acids. V lost 0 bases and J lost 1, with 10 bases in between. Germline V lookup: CDR1 SGHKS, CDR2 YYEKEE (reference sequence). The CDR3 sequence is CASSLAGLANTEAFF. DNA of the CDR3: TGTGCCAGCAGCTTGGCGGGGCTAGCGAACACTGAAGCTTTCTTT.

The CDR3 DNA follows: TGTGCCAGTAGTATAACCATAGCGAACACCGGGGAGCTGTTTTTT. Protein sequence: CASSITIANTGELFF. The chain links TRBV19 to TRBJ2-2; D unclear. The germline V gene encodes CDR1 LNHDA and CDR2 SQIVND (reference sequence). V was shortened by 2 bases and J by 0 bases, with 7 bases between the two germline ends. This CDR3 is built from 15 residues.

The chain carries TRBV14 and TRBJ2-7; 7 nucleotides agree with TRBD1. The length of the CDR3 is 14 residues. After removal of 2 bases from V and 5 bases from J, the junction contained 6 bases not matched to a gene. CDR1 is SGHDN and CDR2 is FVKESK in the germline V gene. The CDR3 bases are TGTGCCAGCAGCCAACTTGGACAGGTCCACGAGCAGTACTTC. This codes for CASSQLGQVHEQYF.

The V call is TRBV6-2 or TRBV6-3, the J call TRBJ1-6; a weak D match, TRBD1 (5 bases). Germline CDR1 and CDR2: MNHEY and SVGEGT. The CDR3 contains 16 residues. Trimming took off 2 bases at V and 6 bases at J, with 14 bases between the two ends. This CDR3 reads CASSYPLRRGNSPLHF. CDR3 nucleotide sequence: TGTGCCAGCAGTTACCCCTTAAGGAGGGGTAATTCACCCCTCCACTTT.

The chain uses TRBV25-1 and TRBJ1-3; no reliable D call. This CDR3 contains 15 residues. CDR1 is MGHDK, CDR2 SYGVNS, per germline. V was pared by 0 bases and J by 4 bases, with 10 bases between. The CDR3 protein is CASSEYKGSGNTIYF. The CDR3 DNA reads TGTGCCAGCAGTGAATACAAGGGTTCGGGAAACACCATATATTTT.

The chain is built from TRBV9 and TRBJ1-6; no firm D call. This CDR3 contains 13 residues. Germline V CDR1 and CDR2: SGDLS, YYNGEE. Deletions cut 2 bases from V and 9 bases from J, with 9 bases between. The CDR3 here is CASSVMGGSPLHF. CDR3 DNA sequence: TGTGCCAGCAGCGTCATGGGTGGTTCACCCCTCCACTTT.